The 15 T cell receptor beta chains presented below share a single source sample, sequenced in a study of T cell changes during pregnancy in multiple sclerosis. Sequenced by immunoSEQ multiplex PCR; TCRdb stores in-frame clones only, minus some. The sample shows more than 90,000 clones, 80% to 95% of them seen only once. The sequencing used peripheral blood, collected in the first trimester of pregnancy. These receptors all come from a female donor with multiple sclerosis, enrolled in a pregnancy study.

The CDR3 here is CAWSPDRGQPQHF. The CDR3 nucleotides are TGTGCCTGGAGTCCCGACAGGGGCCAGCCCCAGCATTTT. J is TRBJ1-5 and V is TRBV30, with TRBD1 matching 8 bases. J gave up 7 bases and V 2 bases, and 4 bases lay outside the gene matches. This CDR3 spans 13 amino acids. Germline lookup yields CDR1 GTSNPN and CDR2 SVGIG (reference sequence).

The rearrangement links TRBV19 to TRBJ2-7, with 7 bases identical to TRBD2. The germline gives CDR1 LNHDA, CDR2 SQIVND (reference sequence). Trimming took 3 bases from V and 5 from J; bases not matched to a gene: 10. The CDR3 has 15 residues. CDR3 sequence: CASSMVRGSGNEQYF. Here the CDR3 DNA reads TGTGCCAGTAGTATGGTACGCGGGAGCGGGAACGAGCAGTACTTC.

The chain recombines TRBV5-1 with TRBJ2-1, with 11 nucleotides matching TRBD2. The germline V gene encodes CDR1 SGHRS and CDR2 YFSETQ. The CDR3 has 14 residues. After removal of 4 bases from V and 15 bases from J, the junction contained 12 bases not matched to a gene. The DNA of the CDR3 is TGCGCCAGCAGCGTGGGACTAGCGGCCACCGAGGGGTTCTTC. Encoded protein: CASSVGLAATEGFF.

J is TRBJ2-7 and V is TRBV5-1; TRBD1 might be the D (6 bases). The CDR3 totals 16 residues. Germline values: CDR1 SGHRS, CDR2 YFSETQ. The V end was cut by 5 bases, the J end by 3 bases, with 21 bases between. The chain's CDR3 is CASRSPGAGGSYEQYF. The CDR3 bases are TGCGCCAGCAGATCCCCAGGGGCGGGTGGAAGCTACGAGCAGTACTTC.

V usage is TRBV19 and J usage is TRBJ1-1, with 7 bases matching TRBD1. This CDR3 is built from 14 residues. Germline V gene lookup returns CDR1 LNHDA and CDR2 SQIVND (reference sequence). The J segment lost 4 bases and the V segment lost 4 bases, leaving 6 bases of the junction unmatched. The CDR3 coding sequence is TGTGCCAGTAGTACCCAGGGGGTCGGCACTGAAGCTTTCTTT. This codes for CASSTQGVGTEAFF.

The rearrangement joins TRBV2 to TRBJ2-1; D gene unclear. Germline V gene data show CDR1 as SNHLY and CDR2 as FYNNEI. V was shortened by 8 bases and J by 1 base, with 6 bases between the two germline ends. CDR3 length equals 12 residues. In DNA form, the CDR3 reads TGTGCCAGCCTCGGGTCCTACAATGAGCAGTTCTTC. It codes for CASLGSYNEQFF.

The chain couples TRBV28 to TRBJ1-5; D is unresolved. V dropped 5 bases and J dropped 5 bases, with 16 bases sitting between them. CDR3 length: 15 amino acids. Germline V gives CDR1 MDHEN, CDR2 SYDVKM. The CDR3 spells CASSPRLIFDQPQHF. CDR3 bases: TGTGCCAGCAGTCCCCGCCTAATCTTCGATCAGCCCCAGCATTTT.

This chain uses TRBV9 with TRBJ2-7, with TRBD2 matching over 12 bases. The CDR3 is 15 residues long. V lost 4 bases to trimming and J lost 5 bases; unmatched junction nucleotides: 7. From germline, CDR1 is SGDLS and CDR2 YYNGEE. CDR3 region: CASSPRLAGEHEQYF. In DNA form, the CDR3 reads TGTGCCAGCAGCCCGAGACTAGCGGGAGAACACGAGCAGTACTTC.

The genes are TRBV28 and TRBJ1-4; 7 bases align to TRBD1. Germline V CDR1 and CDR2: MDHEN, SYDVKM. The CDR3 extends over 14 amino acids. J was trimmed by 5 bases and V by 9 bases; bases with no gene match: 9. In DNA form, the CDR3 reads TGTGCCAGTCGACAGGGAAGTGCGAATGAAAAACTGTTTTTT. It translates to CASRQGSANEKLFF.

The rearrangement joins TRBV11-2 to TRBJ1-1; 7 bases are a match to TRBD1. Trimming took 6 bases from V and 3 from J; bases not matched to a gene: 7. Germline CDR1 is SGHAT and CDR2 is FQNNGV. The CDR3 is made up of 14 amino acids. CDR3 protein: CASRFPGQHTEAFF. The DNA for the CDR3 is TGTGCCAGCAGATTCCCGGGACAGCACACTGAAGCTTTCTTT. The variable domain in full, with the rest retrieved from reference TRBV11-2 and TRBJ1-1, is EAGVAQSPRYKIIEKRQSVAFWCNPISGHATLYWYQQILGQGPKLLIQFQNNGVVDDSQLPKDRFSAERLKGVDSTLKIQPAKLEDSAVYLCASRFPGQHTEAFFGQGTRLTVV.

The CDR3 DNA follows: TGTGCCAGCTCAGACTACGGGTCTGAGCAGTTCTTC. Amino acids: CASSDYGSEQFF. The chain recombines TRBV18 with TRBJ2-1; possibly TRBD2 for D (5 bases). The CDR3 spans 12 residues. Germline V CDR1 and CDR2: KGHSH, LQKENI. V lost 5 bases to trimming and J lost 9 bases, with 11 bases between them.

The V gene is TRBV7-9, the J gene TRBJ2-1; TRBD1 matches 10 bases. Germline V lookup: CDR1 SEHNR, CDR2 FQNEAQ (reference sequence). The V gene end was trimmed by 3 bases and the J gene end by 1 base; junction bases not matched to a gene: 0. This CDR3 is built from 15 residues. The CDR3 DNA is TGTGCCAGCAGCTTGGGACAGGGGTCCTACAATGAGCAGTTCTTC. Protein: CASSLGQGSYNEQFF.

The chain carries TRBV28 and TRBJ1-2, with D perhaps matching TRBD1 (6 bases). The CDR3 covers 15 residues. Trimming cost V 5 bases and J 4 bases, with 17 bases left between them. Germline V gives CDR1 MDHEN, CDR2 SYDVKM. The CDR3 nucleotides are TGTGCCAGCAGTACCTACCGACAGGACGCCTATGGCTACACCTTC. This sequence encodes CASSTYRQDAYGYTF.

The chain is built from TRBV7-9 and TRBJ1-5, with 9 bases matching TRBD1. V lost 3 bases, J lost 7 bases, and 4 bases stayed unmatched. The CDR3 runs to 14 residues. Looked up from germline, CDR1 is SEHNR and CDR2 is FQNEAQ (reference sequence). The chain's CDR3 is CASSFTGGGQPQHF. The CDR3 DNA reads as TGTGCCAGCAGCTTTACAGGGGGCGGACAGCCCCAGCATTTT.

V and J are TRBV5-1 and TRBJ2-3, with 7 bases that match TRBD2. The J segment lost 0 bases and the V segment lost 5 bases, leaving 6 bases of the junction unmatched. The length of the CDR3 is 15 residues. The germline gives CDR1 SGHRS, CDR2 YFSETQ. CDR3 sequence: CASRRDYPSTDTQYF. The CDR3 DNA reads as TGCGCCAGCAGACGGGACTACCCAAGCACAGATACGCAGTATTTT.